These 18 T cell receptor beta chains originate from one sample sequenced in a study of regulatory T cells in long-lasting Graves disease (dated by TCRdb to the early 2020s). Library preparation employed multiplex PCR. The listed sequencing device is Illumina HiSeq 4000. iRepertoire HTBI primers and Arm-PCR amplification of CDR3 regions were used to construct TCR beta libraries. Starting from the raw public reads, TCRdb applied fastp trimming at Q25, assembled clones with MiXCR and retained in-frame beta chains. Rows with a matching CDR3 protein are joined into one entry that keeps the most common DNA and genes. This sample holds under 300,000 distinct CDR3 sequences; around 19% were observed only once. The top ten clones comprise approximately 20% of the sample. The time point label, read with the paper, signifies: newly diagnosed GD, antithyroid drugs for less than 3 months. RNA was extracted from PBMCs in TRIzol for both TCR sequencing and RNA sequencing.

Specimen: peripheral blood mononuclear cells (PBMCs), collected at new diagnosis, from a patient treated with antithyroid drugs. The receptors here all came from a female donor with Graves disease.

As to this clonotype: A read error is likely, as this CDR3 ends without the conserved phenylalanine or tryptophan. The chain is built from TRBV6-2 or TRBV6-3 and TRBJ2-5; 7 bases agree with TRBD2. The CDR3 totals 13 residues. Germline V lookup: CDR1 MNHEY, CDR2 SVGEGT. The trim removed 2 bases at V and 3 bases at J, leaving 0 bases unmatched. The CDR3 spells CASSYREEETQYV. The DNA for the CDR3 is TGTGCCAGCAGTTACCGGGAGGAAGAGACCCAGTACGTC.

V usage is TRBV28 and J usage is TRBJ2-2; no reliable D call. The CDR3 totals 15 residues. Germline CDR1 reads MDHEN; CDR2 reads SYDVKM. Trimming stripped 7 bases from V and 6 bases from J, with 18 bases between. The CDR3 nucleotides read TGTGCCAGCAACGAGAATCTTCCGACGTCCGGGGAGCTGTTTTTT. Translation: CASNENLPTSGELFF.

This clonotype was seen ten or more times. The V gene is TRBV28, the J gene TRBJ2-1; 8 bases line up with TRBD1. The J call could be wrong; TRBJ2-5 is a better fit for the DNA end. Germline lookup yields CDR1 MDHEN and CDR2 SYDVKM. The CDR3 has 16 residues. CDR3 coding DNA: TGTGCCAGCAGTTTATTGGGACAGGAAAACGATTGGGCCCAGTACTTC. Amino acid sequence: CASSLLGQENDWAQYF.

On this clonotype: The conserved closing phenylalanine or tryptophan is absent in this CDR3, likely reflecting a read error. V gene TRBV28 combines with J gene TRBJ1-5; D remains ambiguous. V lost 1 base and J lost 3, with 10 bases in between. The CDR3 is made up of 15 amino acids. Germline loops: CDR1 MDHEN, CDR2 SYDVKM. CDR3 DNA sequence: TGTGCCAGCAGTTTATTCGGGCGCTTCAATCAGCCCCAGCATCTT. Amino acids: CASSLFGRFNQPQHL.

CDR3 coding DNA: TGTGCCAGCCTAACAGGAATCAGAATGGACTATGGCTACACCTTC. This gives the protein CASLTGIRMDYGYTF. V and J are TRBV28 and TRBJ1-2; weak D call: TRBD1 (5 bases). Germline CDR1 MDHEN, CDR2 SYDVKM. V lost 8 bases and J 3 bases, leaving 19 bases between the germline ends. This CDR3 is built from 15 residues.

The table lists this clonotype with many counts. The genes are TRBV11-2 and TRBJ2-7; 7 positions match TRBD1. The CDR3 contains 15 residues. The germline V gene encodes CDR1 SGHAT and CDR2 FQNNGV. Trimming at V came to 8 bases and at J to 1 base, leaving 11 bases not matched to a gene. CDR3 DNA sequence: TGTGCCAGCGGCCGAAACCGGGACAGTTCCTACGAGCAGTACTTC. Amino acid sequence: CASGRNRDSSYEQYF.

This clonotype was seen repeatedly, ten times or more. CDR3 sequence (DNA): TGTGCCAGCAGTTTAATCCCCCGAGCAGCCTACGAGCAGTACTTC. Its translation is CASSLIPRAAYEQYF. The chain couples TRBV12-3 or TRBV12-4 to TRBJ2-7; D remains ambiguous. The V gene lost 2 bases and the J gene lost 2 bases, with 13 bases spanning the gap. The CDR3 contains 15 residues.

This clonotype was seen only a few times. The chain combines TRBV5-4 with TRBJ2-5; TRBD2 might be the D (5 bases). The CDR3 totals 14 residues. The V gene lost 4 bases and the J gene lost 4 bases, with 14 bases spanning the gap. Germline CDR1 SGHNT, CDR2 YYREEE (reference sequence). DNA of the CDR3: TGTGCCAGCAGCCGTGAACTAGAAAGAGAGACCCAGTACTTC. This translates into CASSRELERETQYF. Drawing the rest from reference TRBV5-4 and TRBJ2-5, the complete variable domain is ETGVTQSPTHLIKTRGQQVTLRCSSQSGHNTVSWYQQALGQGPQFIFQYYREEENGRGNFPPRFSGLQFPNYSSELNVNALELDDSALYLCASSRELERETQYFGPGTRLLVL.

Many counts were recorded for this clonotype. The chain recombines TRBV7-3 with TRBJ2-2; D is unresolved. Trimming took off 4 bases at V and 1 base at J, with 4 bases between the two ends. This CDR3 contains 13 residues. Germline V lookup: CDR1 SGHTA, CDR2 FQGTGA. The DNA of the CDR3 is TGTGCCAGCAGCTCTAAGAACACCGGGGAGCTGTTTTTT. It specifies CASSSKNTGELFF.

This clonotype was picked up many times. This chain connects TRBV12-5 to TRBJ2-5, with D unresolved. Germline V gives CDR1 LGHNT, CDR2 FRNRAP. The CDR3 is 13 amino acids. Trimming left V 2 bases short and J 10 bases short, with 14 bases between. The CDR3 loop is CASGLHPLAGQYF. DNA for the CDR3: TGTGCTAGTGGTTTGCACCCCCTGGCAGGCCAGTACTTC.

This clonotype was found many times. This chain uses TRBV6-1 with TRBJ1-5; 7 nucleotides match TRBD1. Trimming removed 4 bases from V and 6 bases from J; junction bases left unmatched: 9. The germline V gene has CDR1 MNHNS and CDR2 SASEGT. The CDR3 is 15 amino acids. The CDR3 protein is CASSGGTGDVQPQHF. CDR3 DNA sequence: TGTGCCAGCAGTGGGGGAACAGGGGATGTTCAGCCCCAGCATTTT.

V gene TRBV20-1 combines with J gene TRBJ2-5, with 10 bases identical to TRBD1. CDR3 size: 14 residues. V lost 5 bases to trimming and J lost 5 bases; unmatched junction nucleotides: 8. CDR1 is DFQATT, CDR2 SNEGSKA, per germline (reference sequence). As DNA, the CDR3 is TGCAGTGCTCCCAGACAGGGGGCAGGGGAGACCCAGTACTTC. Its protein product is CSAPRQGAGETQYF.

This clonotype was seen many times. The chain combines TRBV19 with TRBJ1-6; no definite D call. Germline V gene data show CDR1 as LNHDA and CDR2 as SQIVND (reference sequence). The V and J ends lost 5 bases and 0 bases respectively, with 11 bases between them. The length of the CDR3 is 16 residues. Written as DNA, the CDR3 is TGTGCCAGTAGTTCGTCGGTGAGCTCCTATAATTCACCCCTCCACTTT. Amino acids: CASSSSVSSYNSPLHF.

At least ten counts were recorded for this clonotype. The V call is TRBV28, the J call TRBJ2-7; TRBD2 agrees at 13 bases. The CDR3 is 16 residues long. The ends lost 1 base at V and 4 bases at J; junction bases unmatched: 4. Germline-derived CDR1 and CDR2 are MDHEN and SYDVKM. DNA of the CDR3: TGTGCCAGCAGTTTATTTACTAGCGGGAGGGATTACGAGCAGTACTTC. This encodes CASSLFTSGRDYEQYF.

The gene calls are TRBV7-2 and TRBJ1-5; perhaps TRBD1 as D (6 bases). This CDR3 is 15 amino acids long. Germline CDR1 reads SGHTA; CDR2 reads FQGNSA. Trimming stripped 5 bases from V and 4 bases from J, with 15 bases between. The CDR3: CASSLEAGVNQPQHF. The CDR3 coding sequence is TGTGCCAGCAGCCTAGAGGCAGGGGTTAATCAGCCCCAGCATTTT.

This clonotype came up many times. The V call is TRBV18, the J call TRBJ2-7; 8 bases match TRBD1. The CDR3 covers 15 residues. V shed 4 bases and J 3 bases; nucleotides not matched to a gene: 8. The germline V gene has CDR1 KGHSH and CDR2 LQKENI. This CDR3 is CASSQGQVTNYEQYF. CDR3 bases: TGTGCCAGCTCACAGGGACAGGTGACCAACTACGAGCAGTACTTC.

V usage is TRBV5-4 and J usage is TRBJ1-1; D remains ambiguous. This CDR3 comprises 15 residues. The V gene lost 2 bases and the J gene lost 1 base, with 12 bases spanning the gap. The V gene's germline CDR1 is SGHNT and CDR2 YYREEE (reference sequence). CDR3 coding DNA: TGTGCCAGCAGCTTCAGGTCGGGTAAGAACACTGAAGCTTTCTTT. Protein: CASSFRSGKNTEAFF.

The chain's CDR3 is CASGQGTTYEQYF. In nucleotides, the CDR3 is TGTGCCAGCGGCCAGGGGACGACCTACGAGCAGTACTTC. The V gene is TRBV6-1, the J gene TRBJ2-7; maybe TRBD1 (6 bases). V was clipped by 8 bases and J by 2 bases, with 13 bases between them. CDR3 size: 13 residues. CDR1 is MNHNS, CDR2 SASEGT, per germline.